The clone carrying this T cell receptor beta chain was found a few times. Its antigen remains unknown. This entry belongs to a study of beta chain features in type 1 diabetes. Study-level points and caveats: Type 1 diabetes patients had moderately but significantly shorter TCRB CDR3s in all four CD4+ subsets.

The sequenced template was cDNA made from the entire isolated RNA. There were some 3.6 million reads on average in the naive, central memory and regulatory T cell samples. This table comes from immunoSEQ multiplex PCR, and its TCRdb copy is limited to in-frame clones, with some not included. The table has under 300,000 clones, roughly 22% seen once. Material: naive CD4+ T cells from blood. This TCR came from a woman aged 40 to 50 with type 1 diabetes.

CDR3 amino acids: CASSLRESPNQPQHF. CDR3 bases: TGTGCCAGCAGCTTAAGGGAGAGCCCCAATCAGCCCCAGCATTTT. The genes are TRBV9 and TRBJ1-5; no definite D call. The V and J ends lost 4 bases and 3 bases respectively, with 14 bases between them. In germline, CDR1 is SGDLS, CDR2 YYNGEE. There are 15 residues in the CDR3. Full variable domain (rest looked up from reference TRBV9 and TRBJ1-5): DSGVTQTPKHLITATGQRVTLRCSPRSGDLSVYWYQQSLDQGLQFLIQYYNGEERAKGNILERFSAQQFPDLHSELNLSSLELGDSALYFCASSLRESPNQPQHFGDGTRLSIL.